Shown below are 18 T cell receptor beta chains from a single sample sequenced in a study of OX40 agonist ivuxolimab in advanced cancers. The data were produced by immunoSEQ multiplex PCR, yet TCRdb's version contains in-frame clones alone and is incomplete. This sample yields tens of thousands of clones, of which around 84% are seen a single time; roughly 1.1% belongs to the top ten. The input for sequencing was CD4+ or CD8+ T cells sorted from blood, taken in a trial of the OX40 agonist ivuxolimab. The receptors come from an adult with an advanced solid tumor such as melanoma, head and neck, liver or kidney cancer.

This clone was seen a handful of times. The chain has TRBV4-1 and TRBJ1-5; D is ambiguous. Trimming cost V 5 bases and J 3 bases, with 5 bases left between them. There are 12 residues in the CDR3. Per the germline V gene, CDR1 is MGHRA and CDR2 is YSYEKL. CDR3 nucleotide sequence: TGCGCCAGCAGCTTCCACAATCAGCCCCAGCATTTT. Translating it yields CASSFHNQPQHF.

The chain has TRBV9 and TRBJ2-5; D may be TRBD1 or TRBD2 (5 bases each). V was pared by 4 bases and J by 3 bases, with 10 bases between. The CDR3 is 13 residues long. CDR1 and CDR2 from the germline V gene are SGDLS and YYNGEE. The chain's CDR3 is CASSPGTEETQYF. In nucleotides, the CDR3 is TGTGCCAGCAGCCCCGGGACCGAAGAGACCCAGTACTTC.

This clone was picked up one time. The chain joins TRBV7-2 to TRBJ2-6; the D gene is possibly TRBD1 (6 bases). This CDR3 has 15 amino acids. Germline V lookup: CDR1 SGHTA, CDR2 FQGNSA. Trimming left V 4 bases short and J 4 bases short, with 11 bases between. This CDR3 is CASSSPGEGANVLTF. Here the CDR3 DNA reads TGTGCCAGCAGCTCCCCAGGGGAAGGGGCCAACGTCCTGACTTTC. Full variable domain (outside the CDR3, taken from reference TRBV7-2 and TRBJ2-6): GAGVSQSPSNKVTEKGKDVELRCDPISGHTALYWYRQSLGQGLEFLIYFQGNSAPDKSGLPSDRFSAERTGGSVSTLTIQRTQQEDSAVYLCASSSPGEGANVLTFGAGSRLTVL.

The sample holds a few counts of this clone. The chain links TRBV28 to TRBJ1-5; unclear D gene. Trimming left V 7 bases short and J 5 bases short, with 9 bases between. The CDR3 is 12 residues long. The germline CDR1 and CDR2 sequences are MDHEN and SYDVKM. CDR3 DNA sequence: TGTGCCAGCACCGAGGAGCATCAGCCCCAGCATTTT. Protein sequence: CASTEEHQPQHF. The full variable domain, with the rest looked up from reference TRBV28 and TRBJ1-5, is DVKVTQSSRYLVKRTGEKVFLECVQDMDHENMFWYRQDPGLGLRLIYFSYDVKMKEKGDIPEGYSVSREKKERFSLILESASTNQTSMYLCASTEEHQPQHFGDGTRLSIL.

V is TRBV18 and J is TRBJ2-5; 10 nucleotides agree with TRBD2. Germline CDR1 and CDR2: KGHSH and LQKENI. This CDR3 has 14 amino acids. The junction had 3 bases not matched to a gene; V was cut back by 3 bases and J by 5 bases. The CDR3 spells CASSPLAGDETQYF. In nucleotides, the CDR3 is TGTGCCAGCTCACCCCTAGCGGGGGATGAGACCCAGTACTTC.

The chain recombines TRBV15 with TRBJ2-7; 7 bases are a match to TRBD1. This CDR3 spans 13 amino acids. The V segment lost 6 bases and the J segment 1 base; nucleotides outside the gene matches: 3. Looked up from germline, CDR1 is LNHNV and CDR2 is YYDKDF (reference sequence). The CDR3 DNA reads TGTGCCACCAGGCTGACAGGGTCCTACGAGCAGTACGTC. Protein sequence: CATRLTGSYEQYV.

CDR3 amino acids: CASSPPLETQYF. CDR3 DNA sequence: TGTGCCAGCAGCCCGCCCTTAGAGACCCAGTACTTC. The V and J genes are TRBV7-2 and TRBJ2-5; D unclear. The CDR3 loop spans 12 amino acids. Trimming removed 5 bases from V and 4 bases from J, with 8 bases in between. CDR1 and CDR2 (germline): SGHTA, FQGNSA.

The chain couples TRBV15 to TRBJ2-5, with 8 bases aligning to TRBD1. V trimming: 1 base; J trimming: 3 bases; junction bases outside the gene matches: 4. CDR1 and CDR2 from the germline V gene are LNHNV and YYDKDF (reference sequence). The CDR3 runs 15 residues. CDR3 bases: TGTGCCACCAGCAGAGCACCGGGACAGGAAGAGACCCAGTACTTC. It translates to CATSRAPGQEETQYF.

Of note for this clone: Other DNA variants within this sample encode the same CDR3. This rearrangement joins TRBV28 to TRBJ1-2, with TRBD1 as a possible D gene (6 bases). The CDR3 contains 15 residues. V was shortened by 3 bases and J by 2 bases, with 13 bases between the two germline ends. Germline V gene sequence: CDR1 MDHEN, CDR2 SYDVKM. CDR3 loop: CASSLFGGRNYGYTF. CDR3 in DNA: TGTGCCAGCAGTTTGTTTGGGGGGCGGAACTATGGCTACACCTTC.

V and J are TRBV11-2 and TRBJ1-2, with unresolved D. CDR3 length: 13 amino acids. Between the trimmed V and J ends, which lost 0 bases and 8 bases, there was a span of 10 bases. The germline V gene encodes CDR1 SGHAT and CDR2 FQNNGV. CDR3 protein: CASSLDLSSGYTF. The CDR3 DNA follows: TGTGCCAGCAGCTTAGATCTCTCCTCCGGCTACACCTTC.

J is TRBJ2-5 and V is TRBV11-2; TRBD1 matches 11 bases. The DNA end lines up better with TRBJ2-7; the J call may be wrong. Germline CDR1 SGHAT, CDR2 FQNNGV. This CDR3 has 16 residues. In DNA, the CDR3 is TGTGCCAGCAGCTTGACTGTAGGACAGGGGGCTGGCGAGCAGTACTTC. Its translation: CASSLTVGQGAGEQYF.

J is TRBJ2-1 and V is TRBV19; D not resolved. The CDR3 runs to 13 residues. The V gene's germline CDR1 is LNHDA and CDR2 SQIVND (reference sequence). V lost 1 base and J lost 3, with 4 bases in between. The CDR3: CASSIALYNEQFF. The CDR3 DNA follows: TGTGCCAGTAGTATAGCTCTCTACAATGAGCAGTTCTTC.

The rearrangement joins TRBV28 to TRBJ1-5; no reliable D call. This CDR3 is built from 13 residues. The germline CDR1 and CDR2 sequences are MDHEN and SYDVKM. V lost 6 bases and J lost 5, with 11 bases in between. The chain's CDR3 is CASSLSLDQPQHF. CDR3 DNA: TGTGCCAGCAGCCTATCCCTTGATCAGCCCCAGCATTTT.

In this sample, this clone turned up a few times. In DNA, the CDR3 is TGTGCCAGTACCTGGGAGCCGAACACCGGGGAGCTGTTTTTT. It specifies CASTWEPNTGELFF. The chain couples TRBV19 to TRBJ2-2; the D gene is possibly TRBD2 (5 bases). The ends were cut back, 7 bases at V and 0 bases at J, with 9 bases in the middle. The CDR3 extends over 14 amino acids. Per the germline V gene, CDR1 is LNHDA and CDR2 is SQIVND (reference sequence).

The CDR3 region has the DNA TGTGCCAGCAGCGCACAGGGGGTCCCTAACTATGGCTACACCTTC. This gives the protein CASSAQGVPNYGYTF. The genes are TRBV11-2 and TRBJ1-2; 8 nucleotides match TRBD1. This CDR3 is built from 15 residues. The V gene's germline CDR1 is SGHAT and CDR2 FQNNGV. J gave up 0 bases and V 5 bases, and 5 bases lay outside the gene matches.

Note on this clone: This CDR3 is also generated by other DNA sequences in the sample. V is TRBV7-2 and J is TRBJ1-2, with 8 positions matching TRBD1. With 3 bases clipped from V and 5 bases from J, the junction kept 2 bases outside the gene matches. Per the germline V gene, CDR1 is SGHTA and CDR2 is FQGNSA. The CDR3 consists of 13 residues. CDR3 nucleotide sequence: TGTGCCAGCAGCTTGGACAGGGATTATGGCTACACCTTC. It is translated as CASSLDRDYGYTF. The full variable domain, with the rest looked up from reference TRBV7-2 and TRBJ1-2, is GAGVSQSPSNKVTEKGKDVELRCDPISGHTALYWYRQSLGQGLEFLIYFQGNSAPDKSGLPSDRFSAERTGGSVSTLTIQRTQQEDSAVYLCASSLDRDYGYTFGSGTRLTVV.

The chain recombines TRBV6-1 with TRBJ1-3; TRBD1 matches at 7 bases. This CDR3 is 13 amino acids long. V dropped 8 bases and J dropped 2; count of bases not matched to a gene: 3. In germline, CDR1 is MNHNS, CDR2 SASEGT. DNA of the CDR3: TGTGCCAGCGACAGGGAAACTGGAAACACCATATATTTT. This gives the protein CASDRETGNTIYF.

The V gene is TRBV5-4, the J gene TRBJ2-1; 12 bases match TRBD2. The CDR3 length is 15 residues. Germline CDR1 SGHNT, CDR2 YYREEE (reference sequence). The J segment lost 8 bases and the V segment lost 2 bases, leaving 5 bases of the junction unmatched. The CDR3 sequence: CASSFPSGGAHEQFF. DNA for the CDR3: TGTGCCAGCAGCTTTCCTAGCGGGGGGGCCCATGAGCAGTTCTTC.